Listed below are T cell receptor beta chains from one sample, sequenced in a study of T cell repertoires in cytomegalovirus infection. TCRdb reanalysed the reads using MiXCR and keeps one entry per CDR3 protein. The data hold almost 300,000 distinct CDR3 sequences, with about 9.1% observed a single time. What was sequenced was PBMCs. Receptors were obtained from a human donor in good health (CMV status not recorded). Some clones in this sample may be carry-over from other donors' samples. Each CDR3 is given with its conserved first and last residue. The D gene is left open where the match is weak. Only part of the rows carry a size: once, few, many, or a class if the clone is expanded.

j_gene: TRBJ1-6; v_gene: TRBV15; d_gene: .; abundance: many; CDR3aa: CATTIGTANSPLHF; CDR3nt: TGTGCCACCACCATCGGAACAGCGAATTCACCCCTCCACTTT
j_gene: TRBJ2-2; v_gene: TRBV7-8; d_gene: TRBD2; abundance: many; CDR3aa: CASSLAQASGGTGELFF; CDR3nt: TGTGCCAGCAGCTTAGCGCAGGCTAGCGGGGGTACCGGGGAGCTGTTTTTT
j_gene: TRBJ2-7; v_gene: TRBV11-1; d_gene: .; abundance: many; CDR3aa: CASSIRLDYEQYF; CDR3nt: TGTGCCAGCAGCATCCGACTTGACTACGAGCAGTACTTC
j_gene: TRBJ2-1; v_gene: TRBV29-1; d_gene: .; abundance: many; CDR3aa: CSVEVGSPVWVNEQFF; CDR3nt: TGCAGCGTTGAGGTTGGCTCCCCCGTCTGGGTTAATGAGCAGTTCTTC
j_gene: TRBJ1-6; v_gene: TRBV27; d_gene: .; abundance: many; CDR3aa: CASTRGRGNSPLHF; CDR3nt: TGTGCCAGCACTAGGGGTCGGGGTAATTCACCCCTCCACTTT
j_gene: TRBJ2-2; v_gene: TRBV4-1; d_gene: .; abundance: .; CDR3aa: CASSQEWGVGELFF; CDR3nt: TGCGCCAGCAGCCAAGAATGGGGAGTCGGGGAGCTGTTTTTT
j_gene: TRBJ1-1; v_gene: TRBV18; d_gene: .; abundance: many; CDR3aa: CASSPQGNANTEAFF; CDR3nt: TGTGCCAGCTCACCACAGGGAAACGCAAACACTGAAGCTTTCTTT
j_gene: TRBJ1-2; v_gene: TRBV2; d_gene: .; abundance: .; CDR3aa: CASSLQGKGLYGYTF; CDR3nt: TGTGCCAGCAGCTTACAGGGAAAGGGGCTCTATGGCTACACCTTC
j_gene: TRBJ1-2; v_gene: TRBV6-1; d_gene: .; abundance: many; CDR3aa: CAGYYGYTF; CDR3nt: TGTGCCGGCTACTATGGCTACACCTTC
j_gene: TRBJ1-2; v_gene: TRBV7-2; d_gene: TRBD1; abundance: many; CDR3aa: CASSLTGGYGYTF; CDR3nt: TGTGCCAGCAGCTTGACAGGGGGGTATGGCTACACCTTC
j_gene: TRBJ2-1; v_gene: TRBV7-8; d_gene: TRBD2; abundance: many; CDR3aa: CASSFSGGDYNEQFF; CDR3nt: TGTGCCAGCAGCTTTAGCGGGGGGGATTACAATGAGCAGTTCTTC
j_gene: TRBJ1-6; v_gene: TRBV6-5; d_gene: .; abundance: few; CDR3aa: CASSRWTAKGSYNSPLHF; CDR3nt: TGTGCCAGCAGTCGTTGGACAGCGAAAGGGTCCTATAATTCACCCCTCCACTTT
j_gene: TRBJ2-1; v_gene: TRBV10-3; d_gene: TRBD2; abundance: many; CDR3aa: CAISESSGVSYNEQFF; CDR3nt: TGTGCCATCAGTGAGTCCAGCGGGGTTTCCTACAATGAGCAGTTCTTC
j_gene: TRBJ2-7; v_gene: TRBV2; d_gene: TRBD1; abundance: many; CDR3aa: CASSLQGSKYEQYF; CDR3nt: TGTGCCAGCAGTTTACAGGGGAGTAAGTACGAGCAGTACTTC
j_gene: TRBJ2-1; v_gene: TRBV6-2/TRBV6-3; d_gene: .; abundance: many; CDR3aa: CASSALPLSIDSTYNEQFF; CDR3nt: TGTGCCAGCAGTGCGCTACCCCTCTCAATTGACAGCACCTACAATGAGCAGTTCTTC
j_gene: TRBJ2-5; v_gene: TRBV20-1; d_gene: TRBD1; abundance: many; CDR3aa: CSARVGDRVEETQYF; CDR3nt: TGCAGTGCTAGAGTCGGGGACAGGGTGGAGGAGACCCAGTACTTC
j_gene: TRBJ1-1; v_gene: TRBV14; d_gene: .; abundance: .; CDR3aa: CASSQVGGYTEAFF; CDR3nt: TGTGCCAGCAGCCAAGTTGGGGGATACACTGAAGCTTTCTTT
j_gene: TRBJ1-1; v_gene: TRBV7-6; d_gene: TRBD1; abundance: many; CDR3aa: CASSLNKRQGLNTEAFF; CDR3nt: TGTGCCAGCAGCCTAAACAAACGACAGGGACTGAACACTGAAGCTTTCTTT
j_gene: TRBJ1-1; v_gene: TRBV28; d_gene: .; abundance: .; CDR3aa: CASSTYREGLRNTEAFF; CDR3nt: TGTGCCAGCAGTACCTATCGGGAGGGGTTAAGGAACACTGAAGCTTTCTTT
j_gene: TRBJ1-1; v_gene: TRBV7-8; d_gene: .; abundance: many; CDR3aa: CASSSLGGAGTEAFF; CDR3nt: TGTGCCAGCAGTTCCTTGGGGGGGGCTGGCACTGAAGCTTTCTTT
j_gene: TRBJ1-2; v_gene: TRBV5-1; d_gene: .; abundance: many; CDR3aa: CASSSGQTYGYTF; CDR3nt: TGTGCCAGCAGCTCAGGACAGACCTATGGCTACACCTTC
j_gene: TRBJ2-3; v_gene: TRBV25-1; d_gene: TRBD2; abundance: .; CDR3aa: CASSEYGGTSGYTDTQYF; CDR3nt: TGTGCCAGCAGTGAATATGGGGGGACTAGCGGTTACACAGATACGCAGTATTTT
j_gene: TRBJ2-3; v_gene: TRBV29-1; d_gene: .; abundance: many; CDR3aa: CSVESGVLDTQYF; CDR3nt: TGCAGCGTTGAATCAGGGGTGCTGGATACGCAGTATTTT
j_gene: TRBJ1-2; v_gene: TRBV20-1; d_gene: .; abundance: few; CDR3aa: CSADPTSQGYTF; CDR3nt: TGCAGTGCCGACCCGACATCCCAAGGCTACACCTTC
j_gene: TRBJ1-1; v_gene: TRBV7-9; d_gene: TRBD1; abundance: many; CDR3aa: CASSLMTGTGITEAFF; CDR3nt: TGTGCCAGCAGCTTAATGACCGGGACAGGGATCACTGAAGCTTTCTTT
j_gene: TRBJ2-3; v_gene: TRBV28; d_gene: .; abundance: few; CDR3aa: CASNKPGTDTQYF; CDR3nt: TGTGCCAGCAATAAGCCAGGGACAGATACGCAGTATTTT
j_gene: TRBJ2-5; v_gene: TRBV29-1; d_gene: .; abundance: once; CDR3aa: CSVGGRETQYF; CDR3nt: TGCAGCGTTGGGGGACGAGAGACCCAGTACTTC
j_gene: TRBJ2-4; v_gene: TRBV5-1; d_gene: TRBD1; abundance: many; CDR3aa: CASRGQGVAKNIQYF; CDR3nt: TGCGCCAGCAGAGGACAGGGGGTAGCCAAAAACATTCAGTACTTC
j_gene: TRBJ2-2; v_gene: TRBV29-1; d_gene: .; abundance: many; CDR3aa: CSANEDSSRELFF; CDR3nt: TGCAGCGCCAACGAGGACAGCTCCCGGGAGCTGTTTTTT